This TCR beta chain was retrieved from a study of breast tumors, draining lymph nodes, adjacent tissues. Study results and caveats: Data only fit, rather than demonstrated, lymph node origin of most tumor T cells. Compared with lymph nodes, tumors were less diverse; compared with nontumor tissue, more. Compared with basal-like, luminal-like tumors shared significantly more repertoire with nontumor tissue. Most tumor T cells seemingly derive from lymph node, then expand in tumor.

MiXCR, applied by TCRdb to the multiplex PCR reads, yields one record per CDR3 protein. The sample lists about 12,000 distinct CDR3 sequences; about 70% were seen once. V shed 6 bases, J shed 4 bases, and the junction held 3 bases outside the gene matches. CDR1 is KGHDR and CDR2 is SFDVKD in the germline V gene. There are 14 residues in the CDR3. This clonotype was counted at least ten times. Its antigen is still unknown. Sequences were obtained from tumor-adjacent breast tissue. The chain employs TRBV24-1 and TRBJ2-2; 8 bases agree with TRBD1. This sequence was found in a female donor with breast cancer. Some clones in this sample may be carry-over from other donors' samples. The CDR3 region has the DNA TGTGCCACCAGTTGGACAGGGAGCACCGGGGAGCTGTTTTTT. It codes for CATSWTGSTGELFF.